The 30 T cell receptor beta chains given below trace back to one sample, sequenced in a study of spatial heterogeneity in lung cancer. Using its own MiXCR run on the 5' RACE reads, TCRdb lists one record per CDR3 protein. The data contain about 19,000 distinct CDR3 sequences, approximately 9.1% of them singletons. Indicated time point: blood at routine non-recurrence follow-up after resection. Sequencing used PBMCs, obtained at follow-up. The receptor set was obtained from a female donor with early-stage non-small cell lung cancer.

V usage is TRBV7-9 and J usage is TRBJ2-1; D tentatively reads TRBD1 or TRBD2 (5 bases each). The V gene lost 2 bases and the J gene lost 9 bases, with 11 bases spanning the gap. There are 13 residues in the CDR3. Germline V gives CDR1 SEHNR, CDR2 FQNEAQ (reference sequence). CDR3 DNA sequence: TGTGCCAGCAGCTTATCCGGGGCGGGTGAGCAGTTCTTC. Residues: CASSLSGAGEQFF.

V and J are TRBV7-9 and TRBJ1-2; D is perhaps TRBD1 (6 bases). Germline lookup yields CDR1 SEHNR and CDR2 FQNEAQ (reference sequence). Trimming removed 3 bases from V and 5 bases from J, with 7 bases in between. The CDR3 is 12 residues long. CDR3 nucleotide sequence: TGTGCCAGCAGCTTCACAGGGTATGGCTACACCTTC. Its translation: CASSFTGYGYTF.

This clonotype qualifies as medium-sized. The genes are TRBV5-4 and TRBJ1-5; possible D gene TRBD1, 5 bases. Trimming took off 4 bases at V and 3 bases at J, with 8 bases between the two ends. Per the germline V gene, CDR1 is SGHNT and CDR2 is YYREEE (reference sequence). The CDR3 contains 13 residues. The DNA for the CDR3 is TGTGCCAGCAGCCCAGGGACCAATCAGCCCCAGCATTTT. The encoded protein is CASSPGTNQPQHF.

There are many counts of this clonotype. The J gene is TRBJ1-5, the V gene TRBV5-4, with TRBD1 as a possible D gene (5 bases). The CDR3 extends over 16 amino acids. The V gene's germline CDR1 is SGHNT and CDR2 YYREEE (reference sequence). Trimming shortened V by 1 base and J by 5 bases, and 16 bases separated the two germline ends. CDR3 region: CASSLRIGGVDQPQHF. The CDR3 nucleotides read TGTGCCAGCAGCTTGAGGATTGGGGGGGTAGATCAGCCCCAGCATTTT.

The chain couples TRBV7-9 to TRBJ2-3, with TRBD2 matching over 10 bases. J was trimmed by 5 bases and V by 5 bases; bases with no gene match: 4. Germline CDR1 is SEHNR and CDR2 is FQNEAQ (reference sequence). The CDR3 sequence is 14 residues long. The CDR3 DNA reads TGTGCCAGCAGCCTCGGGACTAGCGTAGATACGCAGTATTTT. Encoded protein: CASSLGTSVDTQYF.

The chain is built from TRBV12-1 and TRBJ1-6. TRBV12-1 is described as a pseudogene. This CDR3 has 14 amino acids. The CDR3 sequence: CASSQVPGKGRVHF. In nucleotides, the CDR3 is TGTGCCAGCAGCCAAGTCCCGGGGAAAGGAAGGGTCCACTTT.

The chain combines TRBV6-1 with TRBJ2-6; 11 bases are shared with TRBD2. The junction had 8 bases not matched to a gene; V was cut back by 2 bases and J by 5 bases. CDR3 length: 18 residues. The germline V gene encodes CDR1 MNHNS and CDR2 SASEGT. The CDR3 here is CASSERLAGGTRANVLTF. CDR3 nucleotide sequence: TGTGCCAGCAGTGAACGGCTAGCGGGGGGAACAAGGGCCAACGTCCTGACTTTC.

This clonotype was counted many times. The CDR3 DNA sequence: TGCAGTGCTGCCAGGACAGGACACCCTGAAGCTTTCTTT. As protein: CSAARTGHPEAFF. The J gene is TRBJ1-1, the V gene TRBV20-1, with 7 bases that match TRBD1. CDR1 and CDR2 from the germline V gene are DFQATT and SNEGSKA (reference sequence). With 5 bases clipped from V and 6 bases from J, the junction kept 9 bases outside the gene matches. This CDR3 region has 13 residues.

This clonotype was seen repeatedly, ten times or more. The genes are TRBV6-1 and TRBJ2-3; 13 nucleotides line up with TRBD2. Trimming removed 2 bases from V and 4 bases from J; junction bases left unmatched: 0. CDR3 length: 15 residues. Germline CDR1 MNHNS, CDR2 SASEGT. CDR3 DNA sequence: TGTGCCAGCAGTGAAACTAGCGGGGGGGCAGATACGCAGTATTTT. It translates to CASSETSGGADTQYF.

This clonotype has at least ten counts. This rearrangement joins TRBV20-1 to TRBJ1-1, with D hard to call. Germline lookup yields CDR1 DFQATT and CDR2 SNEGSKA (reference sequence). V lost 1 base, J lost 3 bases, and 15 bases lay in between. The CDR3 covers 15 residues. The CDR3 loop reads CSARGPQAGDTEAFF. CDR3 DNA: TGCAGTGCTAGAGGTCCCCAGGCAGGAGACACTGAAGCTTTCTTT.

This clonotype has ten or more counts. This chain uses TRBV9 with TRBJ1-1, with unresolved D. Germline lookup yields CDR1 SGDLS and CDR2 YYNGEE. CDR3 size: 14 residues. Trimming left V 0 bases short and J 5 bases short, with 11 bases between. The chain's CDR3 is CASSVGRGLTEAFF. In nucleotides, the CDR3 is TGTGCCAGCAGCGTAGGGCGGGGATTGACTGAAGCTTTCTTT.

The table lists this clonotype with many counts. The gene calls are TRBV19 and TRBJ2-5; D assignment may be TRBD1 or TRBD2 (5 bases each). CDR1 and CDR2 (germline): LNHDA, SQIVND (reference sequence). The CDR3 covers 13 residues. V gave up 3 bases and J gave up 3 bases, with 8 bases separating them. The DNA for the CDR3 is TGTGCCAGTAGTATTGGGACGGAAGAGACCCAGTACTTC. It yields the protein CASSIGTEETQYF.

The V call is TRBV5-6, the J call TRBJ2-4; possible D gene TRBD2, 5 bases. Trimming took off 0 bases at V and 0 bases at J, with 7 bases between the two ends. The CDR3 consists of 15 residues. The germline CDR1 and CDR2 sequences are SGHDT and YYEEEE. Written as DNA, the CDR3 is TGTGCCAGCAGCTTGGTGGGAGTAGCCAAAAACATTCAGTACTTC. Protein product: CASSLVGVAKNIQYF.

This clonotype was observed a few times. The chain is built from TRBV6-6 and TRBJ2-3; D gene unclear. The CDR3 extends over 14 amino acids. Germline CDR1 MNHNY, CDR2 SVGAGI (reference sequence). V was pared by 3 bases and J by 2 bases, with 9 bases between. The CDR3 protein is CASSYGGFTDTQYF. CDR3 sequence (DNA): TGTGCCAGCAGTTATGGCGGCTTCACAGATACGCAGTATTTT.

The chain combines TRBV2 with TRBJ2-5, with a weak D call TRBD2 (6 bases). The CDR3 extends over 15 amino acids. V shed 5 bases and J shed 7 bases, with 20 bases lying between them. Germline loops: CDR1 SNHLY, CDR2 FYNNEI. CDR3 residues: CASSSWDSGTRTQYF. DNA of the CDR3: TGTGCCAGCAGTTCCTGGGACTCAGGGACCAGGACCCAGTACTTC.

This clonotype was seen repeatedly, ten times or more. The chain couples TRBV19 to TRBJ2-1; no clear D gene. The CDR3 consists of 13 residues. V dropped 0 bases and J dropped 15 bases, with 15 bases sitting between them. CDR1 and CDR2 from the germline V gene are LNHDA and SQIVND (reference sequence). CDR3 nucleotides: TGTGCCAGTAGTATAGAGGGCGGAGTACTACCGTTCTTC. Protein sequence: CASSIEGGVLPFF.

This clonotype was seen at least ten times. This rearrangement joins TRBV19 to TRBJ2-2; TRBD1 is a possible D gene (6 bases). Germline loops: CDR1 LNHDA, CDR2 SQIVND (reference sequence). V shed 4 bases and J shed 1 base, with 10 bases lying between them. The CDR3 sequence is 15 residues long. For the CDR3, the DNA is TGTGCCAGTAGTAGTAGGGGGAGGAACACCGGGGAGCTGTTTTTT. Its translation is CASSSRGRNTGELFF. The full variable domain, in which reference TRBV19 and TRBJ2-2 provide the parts outside the CDR3, is DGGITQSPKYLFRKEGQNVTLSCEQNLNHDAMYWYRQDPGQGLRLIYYSQIVNDFQKGDIAEGYSVSREKKESFPLTVTSAQKNPTAFYLCASSSRGRNTGELFFGEGSRLTVL.

This clonotype was seen repeatedly, ten times or more. The gene calls are TRBV5-6 and TRBJ2-5, with 11 bases matching TRBD2. In germline, CDR1 is SGHDT, CDR2 YYEEEE. CDR3 length: 17 residues. V dropped 4 bases and J dropped 4; count of bases not matched to a gene: 12. In nucleotides, the CDR3 is TGTGCCAGCAGCCCCCGGGGGGCTAGCGGGGGGCCAGAGACCCAGTACTTC. Translated: CASSPRGASGGPETQYF. The full variable domain, rest sourced from reference TRBV5-6 and TRBJ2-5, is DAGVTQSPTHLIKTRGQQVTLRCSPKSGHDTVSWYQQALGQGPQFIFQYYEEEERQRGNFPDRFSGHQFPNYSSELNVNALLLGDSALYLCASSPRGASGGPETQYFGPGTRLLVL.

The V call is TRBV6-1, the J call TRBJ1-2; 8 nucleotides match TRBD1. V was pared by 3 bases and J by 2 bases, with 5 bases of the junction left unmatched. Germline V gene data show CDR1 as MNHNS and CDR2 as SASEGT. The length of the CDR3 is 15 residues. The CDR3 nucleotides are TGTGCCAGCAGTGACGCGACAGGGGAGAACTATGGCTACACCTTC. Its protein product is CASSDATGENYGYTF.

This rearrangement joins TRBV28 to TRBJ2-7, with TRBD1 matching 7 bases. The CDR3 has 13 residues. V lost 5 bases to trimming and J lost 5 bases; unmatched junction nucleotides: 6. Looked up from germline, CDR1 is MDHEN and CDR2 is SYDVKM. The CDR3 DNA reads TGTGCCAGCAGTCGACAGGGAGTCGACGAGCAGTACTTC. Encoded protein: CASSRQGVDEQYF.

This chain links TRBV7-9 with TRBJ2-4; D ambiguous. The CDR3 sequence is 16 residues long. Trimming left V 0 bases short and J 0 bases short, with 9 bases between. Germline lookup yields CDR1 SEHNR and CDR2 FQNEAQ (reference sequence). CDR3 sequence: CASSLALGPAKNIQYF. As DNA, the CDR3 is TGTGCCAGCAGCTTAGCCTTAGGGCCAGCCAAAAACATTCAGTACTTC. The whole variable domain, filled in from reference TRBV7-9 and TRBJ2-4, reads DTGVSQNPRHKITKRGQNVTFRCDPISEHNRLYWYRQTLGQGPEFLTYFQNEAQLEKSRLLSDRFSAERPKGSFSTLEIQRTEQGDSAMYLCASSLALGPAKNIQYFGAGTRLSVL.

This chain joins TRBV7-8 and TRBJ2-2, with TRBD2 matching over 8 bases. J was trimmed by 1 base and V by 5 bases; bases with no gene match: 3. This CDR3 is built from 15 residues. Germline V gene lookup returns CDR1 SGHVS and CDR2 FQNEAQ. The CDR3 nucleotides are TGTGCCAGCAGCCACGCGGGAGGGAACACCGGGGAGCTGTTTTTT. Protein: CASSHAGGNTGELFF.

This clonotype is labeled hyperexpanded. J is TRBJ1-5 and V is TRBV6-2 or TRBV6-3, with D perhaps matching TRBD1 (5 bases). Germline CDR1 is MNHEY and CDR2 is SVGEGT. The CDR3 spans 13 residues. V shed 2 bases and J shed 6 bases, with 8 bases lying between them. CDR3 nucleotides: TGTGCCAGCAGTTACCAGGGATCTCAGCCCCAGCATTTT. It specifies CASSYQGSQPQHF.

This clonotype was detected many times. CDR3 in amino acids: CASSSSGTSGRAWSTDTQYF. The CDR3 DNA is TGCGCCAGCAGCTCTTCCGGGACTAGCGGGAGGGCATGGAGTACAGATACGCAGTATTTT. The chain combines TRBV5-1 with TRBJ2-3; 16 nucleotides align to TRBD2. CDR3 length: 20 residues. V lost 3 bases, J lost 3 bases, and 13 bases stayed unmatched. CDR1 is SGHRS, CDR2 YFSETQ, per germline.

This clonotype has ten or more counts. The chain carries TRBV19 and TRBJ2-5, with 7 nucleotides matching TRBD1. CDR3 length: 16 residues. V shed 3 bases, J shed 0 bases, and the junction held 7 bases outside the gene matches. Germline values: CDR1 LNHDA, CDR2 SQIVND (reference sequence). In DNA form, the CDR3 reads TGTGCCAGTAGTATGGGGCCGGGACAGTACCAAGAGACCCAGTACTTC. It codes for CASSMGPGQYQETQYF.

Within the sample, this clonotype is medium-sized (0.01 to 0.1%). This chain joins TRBV7-9 and TRBJ2-7; TRBD1 might be the D (5 bases). The CDR3 covers 14 residues. V was shortened by 3 bases and J by 2 bases, with 11 bases between the two germline ends. Germline CDR1 reads SEHNR; CDR2 reads FQNEAQ (reference sequence). CDR3 sequence: CASSFARGPYEQYF. DNA of the CDR3: TGTGCCAGCAGCTTTGCTAGGGGCCCCTACGAGCAGTACTTC.

This clonotype was seen ten or more times. The chain carries TRBV7-9 and TRBJ1-1, with TRBD1 matching 9 bases. With 3 bases clipped from V and 4 bases from J, the junction kept 3 bases outside the gene matches. Germline CDR1 and CDR2: SEHNR and FQNEAQ (reference sequence). This CDR3 is 14 amino acids long. The CDR3, as DNA: TGTGCCAGCAGCTTCCCGGGACAGGGCACTGAAGCTTTCTTT. Translated: CASSFPGQGTEAFF.

To note about this clonotype: A clone one base away is much larger, so this may be a read error. V usage is TRBV21-1 and J usage is TRBJ2-3; the table names TRBD2, a call not compared with the DNA. TRBV21-1 counts as a pseudogene. The CDR3 runs 14 residues. In nucleotides, the CDR3 is TGTGCCAGCACCCCCAGGCCTAGCGTGGATACGCAGTGTTTT. Translated, it gives CASTPRPSVDTQCF.

This clonotype was detected many times. The chain employs TRBV10-3 and TRBJ2-7; a possible D gene is TRBD2 (5 bases). V was trimmed by 3 bases and J by 0 bases, leaving 12 bases between them. The germline V gene encodes CDR1 ENHRY and CDR2 SYGVKD. The CDR3 consists of 15 residues. The CDR3 DNA sequence: TGTGCCATCAGTGATCCTTCCGGGGTCTCCTACGAGCAGTACTTC. This gives the protein CAISDPSGVSYEQYF.

Ten or more counts support this clonotype. The rearrangement links TRBV5-1 to TRBJ2-1; no reliable D call. CDR1 and CDR2 (germline): SGHRS, YFSETQ. CDR3 length: 11 residues. The V end was cut by 0 bases, the J end by 10 bases, with 5 bases between. Written as DNA, the CDR3 is TGCGCCAGCAGCTTGGTAGGCGAGCAGTTCTTC. This translates into CASSLVGEQFF. The whole variable domain, remainder taken from reference TRBV5-1 and TRBJ2-1, is KAGVTQTPRYLIKTRGQQVTLSCSPISGHRSVSWYQQTPGQGLQFLFEYFSETQRNKGNFPGRFSGRQFSNSRSEMNVSTLELGDSALYLCASSLVGEQFFGPGTRLTVL.